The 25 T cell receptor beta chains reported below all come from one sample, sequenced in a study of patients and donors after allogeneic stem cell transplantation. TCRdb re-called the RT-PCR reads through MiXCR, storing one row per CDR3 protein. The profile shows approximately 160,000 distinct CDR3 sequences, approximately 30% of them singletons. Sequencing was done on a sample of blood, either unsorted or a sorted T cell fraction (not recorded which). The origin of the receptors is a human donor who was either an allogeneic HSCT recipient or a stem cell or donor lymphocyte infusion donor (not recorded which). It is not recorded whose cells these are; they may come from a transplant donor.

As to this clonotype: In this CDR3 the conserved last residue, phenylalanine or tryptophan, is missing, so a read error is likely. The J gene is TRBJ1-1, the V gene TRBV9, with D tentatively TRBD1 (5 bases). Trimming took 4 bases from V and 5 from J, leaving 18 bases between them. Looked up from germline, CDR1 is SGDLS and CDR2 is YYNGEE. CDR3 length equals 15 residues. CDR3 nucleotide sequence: TGTGCCAGCAGCTCAGATGCAGGGTATGGGACTGAAGCTTTCTTG. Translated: CASSSDAGYGTEAFL.

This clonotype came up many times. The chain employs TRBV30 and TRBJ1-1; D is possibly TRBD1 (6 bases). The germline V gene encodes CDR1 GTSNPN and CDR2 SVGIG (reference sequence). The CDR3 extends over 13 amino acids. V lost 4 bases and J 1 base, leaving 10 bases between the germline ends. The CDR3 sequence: CAWNKGGNTEAFF. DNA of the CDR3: TGTGCCTGGAATAAGGGGGGGAACACTGAAGCTTTCTTT. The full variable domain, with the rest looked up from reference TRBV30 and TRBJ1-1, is SQTIHQWPATLVQPVGSPLSLECTVEGTSNPNLYWYRQAAGRGLQLLFYSVGIGQISSEVPQNLSASRPQDRQFILSSKKLLLSDSGFYLCAWNKGGNTEAFFGQGTRLTVV.

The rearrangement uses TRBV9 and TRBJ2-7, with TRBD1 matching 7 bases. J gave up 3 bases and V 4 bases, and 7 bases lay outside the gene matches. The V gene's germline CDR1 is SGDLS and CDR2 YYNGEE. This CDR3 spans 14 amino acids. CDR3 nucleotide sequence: TGTGCCAGCAGCCCCCCGGGACAGAGCTACGAGCAGTACTTC. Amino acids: CASSPPGQSYEQYF.

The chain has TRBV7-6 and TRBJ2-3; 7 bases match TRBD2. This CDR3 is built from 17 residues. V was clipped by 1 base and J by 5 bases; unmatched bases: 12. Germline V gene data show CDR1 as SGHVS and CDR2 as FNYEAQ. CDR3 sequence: CASSLDLAAWGGDTQYF. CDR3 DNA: TGTGCCAGCAGCTTAGACCTAGCGGCCTGGGGTGGAGATACGCAGTATTTT. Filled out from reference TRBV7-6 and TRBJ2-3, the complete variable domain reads GAGVSQSPRYKVTKRGQDVALRCDPISGHVSLYWYRQALGQGPEFLTYFNYEAQQDKSGLPNDRFSAERPEGSISTLTIQRTEQRDSAMYRCASSLDLAAWGGDTQYFGPGTRLTVL.

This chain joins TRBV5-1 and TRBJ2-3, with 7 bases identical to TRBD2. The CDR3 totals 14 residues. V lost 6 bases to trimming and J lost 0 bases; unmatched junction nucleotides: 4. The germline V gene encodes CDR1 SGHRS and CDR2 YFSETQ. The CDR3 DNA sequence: TGCGCCAGCAACCTAGCGGCTAGCACAGATACGCAGTATTTT. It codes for CASNLAASTDTQYF.

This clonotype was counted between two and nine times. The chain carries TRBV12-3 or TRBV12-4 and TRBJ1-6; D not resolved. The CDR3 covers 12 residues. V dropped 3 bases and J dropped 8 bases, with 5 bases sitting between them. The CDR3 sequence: CASSFNHSPLHF. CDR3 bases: TGTGCCAGCAGTTTTAATCATTCACCCCTCCACTTT.

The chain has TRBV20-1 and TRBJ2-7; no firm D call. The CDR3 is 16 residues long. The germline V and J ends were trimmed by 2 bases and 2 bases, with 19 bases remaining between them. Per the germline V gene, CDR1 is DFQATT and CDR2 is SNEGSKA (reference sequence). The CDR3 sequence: CSARPWEANLPYEQYF. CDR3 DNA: TGCAGTGCTAGACCGTGGGAAGCGAACTTACCCTACGAGCAGTACTTC.

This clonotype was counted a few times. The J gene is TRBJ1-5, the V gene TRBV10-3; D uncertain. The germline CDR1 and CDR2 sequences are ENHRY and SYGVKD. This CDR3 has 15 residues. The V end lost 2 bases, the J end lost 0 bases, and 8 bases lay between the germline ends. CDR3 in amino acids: CAISELSGSNQPQHF. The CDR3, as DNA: TGTGCCATCAGTGAGCTTTCTGGTAGCAATCAGCCCCAGCATTTT.

The CDR3 sequence is CASRQDYPIFTGELFF. The CDR3, as DNA: TGTGCCAGCAGACAGGACTATCCCATTTTCACCGGGGAGCTGTTTTTT. J is TRBJ2-2 and V is TRBV6-2 or TRBV6-3; a weak D match, TRBD2 (6 bases). This CDR3 comprises 16 residues. CDR1 is MNHEY, CDR2 SVGEGT, per germline. Trimming shortened V by 6 bases and J by 4 bases, and 18 bases separated the two germline ends.

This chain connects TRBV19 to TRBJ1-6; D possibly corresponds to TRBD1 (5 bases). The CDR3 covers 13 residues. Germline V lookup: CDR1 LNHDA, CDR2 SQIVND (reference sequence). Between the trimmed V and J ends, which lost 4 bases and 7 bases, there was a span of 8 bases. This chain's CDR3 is CASSTWDNSPLHF. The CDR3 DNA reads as TGTGCCAGTAGTACCTGGGACAATTCACCCCTCCACTTT.

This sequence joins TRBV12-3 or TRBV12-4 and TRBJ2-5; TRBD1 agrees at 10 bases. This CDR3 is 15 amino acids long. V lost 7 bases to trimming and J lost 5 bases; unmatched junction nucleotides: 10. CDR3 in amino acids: CASNSGTGVRETQYF. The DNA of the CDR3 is TGTGCCAGCAACTCCGGGACAGGGGTGAGGGAGACCCAGTACTTC.

The CDR3 coding sequence is TGCAGTGCTAGAGACTCCGGGACAGGGGCGTCAGAAGCTTTCTTT. It translates to CSARDSGTGASEAFF. V gene TRBV20-1 combines with J gene TRBJ1-1, with 10 bases lining up with TRBD1. The germline CDR1 and CDR2 sequences are DFQATT and SNEGSKA (reference sequence). CDR3 length: 15 residues. V lost 0 bases and J lost 8; bases outside the gene matches: 9.

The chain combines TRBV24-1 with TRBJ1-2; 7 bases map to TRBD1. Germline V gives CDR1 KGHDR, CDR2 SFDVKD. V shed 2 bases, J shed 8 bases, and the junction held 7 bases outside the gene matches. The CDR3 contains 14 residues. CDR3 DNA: TGTGCCACCAGTGATTCGGACAGGCTGGGCGGCTACACCTTC. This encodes CATSDSDRLGGYTF.

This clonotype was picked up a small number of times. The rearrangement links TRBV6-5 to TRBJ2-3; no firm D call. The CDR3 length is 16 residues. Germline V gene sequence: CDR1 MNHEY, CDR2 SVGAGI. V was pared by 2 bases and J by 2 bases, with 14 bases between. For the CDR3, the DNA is TGTGCCAGCAGTTACGCCTCAGGCTCAGACACAGATACGCAGTATTTT. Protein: CASSYASGSDTDTQYF.

The CDR3 reads CASSQEGSGANVLTF. DNA of the CDR3: TGCGCCAGCAGCCAAGAGGGGTCTGGGGCCAACGTCCTGACTTTC. This chain connects TRBV4-3 to TRBJ2-6, with unresolved D. With 0 bases removed from V and 1 base from J, the gap between germline ends came to 4 bases. The CDR3 covers 15 residues. CDR1 is LGHNA and CDR2 is YSLEER in the germline V gene.

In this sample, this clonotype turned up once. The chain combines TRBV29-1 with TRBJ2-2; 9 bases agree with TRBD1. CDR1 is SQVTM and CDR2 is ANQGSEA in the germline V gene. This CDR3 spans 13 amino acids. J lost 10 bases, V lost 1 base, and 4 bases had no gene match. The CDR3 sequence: CSVEGTGVEELFF. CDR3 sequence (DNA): TGCAGCGTTGAAGGGACAGGGGTGGAGGAGCTGTTTTTT.

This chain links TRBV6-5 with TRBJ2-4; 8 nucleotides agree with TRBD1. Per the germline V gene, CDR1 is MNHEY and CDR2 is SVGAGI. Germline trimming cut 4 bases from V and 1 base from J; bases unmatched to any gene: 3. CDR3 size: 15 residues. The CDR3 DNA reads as TGTGCCAGCAGTTCACGACAGGGGGCCAAAAACATTCAGTACTTC. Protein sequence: CASSSRQGAKNIQYF.

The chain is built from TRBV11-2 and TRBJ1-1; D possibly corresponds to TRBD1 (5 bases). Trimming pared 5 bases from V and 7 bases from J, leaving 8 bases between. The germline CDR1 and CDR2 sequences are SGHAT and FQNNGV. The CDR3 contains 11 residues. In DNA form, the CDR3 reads TGTGCCAGCAGCAATCAGGGTGAAGCTTTCTTT. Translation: CASSNQGEAFF. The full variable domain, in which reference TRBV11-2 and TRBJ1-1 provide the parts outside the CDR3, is EAGVAQSPRYKIIEKRQSVAFWCNPISGHATLYWYQQILGQGPKLLIQFQNNGVVDDSQLPKDRFSAERLKGVDSTLKIQPAKLEDSAVYLCASSNQGEAFFGQGTRLTVV.

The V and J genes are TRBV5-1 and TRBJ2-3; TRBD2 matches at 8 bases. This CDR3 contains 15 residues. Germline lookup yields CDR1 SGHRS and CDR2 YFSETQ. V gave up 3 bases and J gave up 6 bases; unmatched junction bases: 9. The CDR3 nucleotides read TGCGCCAGCAGCTCAATAGCGGGATCCTTTGATACGCAGTATTTT. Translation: CASSSIAGSFDTQYF.

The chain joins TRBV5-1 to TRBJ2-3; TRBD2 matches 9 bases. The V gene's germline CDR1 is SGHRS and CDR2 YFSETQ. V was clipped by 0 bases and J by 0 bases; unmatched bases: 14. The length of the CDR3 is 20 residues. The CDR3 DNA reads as TGCGCCAGCAGCTTGGGACCATCTTCCGGCACTAGCGGGAGCACAGATACGCAGTATTTT. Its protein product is CASSLGPSSGTSGSTDTQYF.

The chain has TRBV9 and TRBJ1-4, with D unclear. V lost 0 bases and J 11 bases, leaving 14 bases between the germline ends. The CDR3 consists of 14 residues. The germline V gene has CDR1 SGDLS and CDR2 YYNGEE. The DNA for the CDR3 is TGTGCCAGCAGCGTAGTCCCCGCCTCGGGGAAACTGTTTTTT. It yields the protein CASSVVPASGKLFF.

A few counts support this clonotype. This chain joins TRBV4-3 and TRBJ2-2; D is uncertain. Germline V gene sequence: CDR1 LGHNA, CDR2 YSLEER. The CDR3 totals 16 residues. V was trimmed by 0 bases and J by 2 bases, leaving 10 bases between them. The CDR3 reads CASSQDTYRNTGELFF. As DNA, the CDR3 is TGCGCCAGCAGCCAAGATACCTACAGAAACACCGGGGAGCTGTTTTTT.

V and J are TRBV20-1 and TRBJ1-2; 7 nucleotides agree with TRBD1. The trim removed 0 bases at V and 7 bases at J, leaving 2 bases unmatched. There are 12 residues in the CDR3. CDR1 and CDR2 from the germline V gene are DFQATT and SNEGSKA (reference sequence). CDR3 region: CSARDRGSGYTF. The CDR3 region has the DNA TGCAGTGCTAGAGACAGGGGGAGTGGCTACACCTTC.

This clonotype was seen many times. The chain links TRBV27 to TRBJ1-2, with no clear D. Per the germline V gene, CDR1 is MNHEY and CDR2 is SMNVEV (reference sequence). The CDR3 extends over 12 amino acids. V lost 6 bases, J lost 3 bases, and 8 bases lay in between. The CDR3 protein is CASSPDHYGYTF. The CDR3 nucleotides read TGTGCCAGCAGCCCGGACCACTATGGCTACACCTTC.

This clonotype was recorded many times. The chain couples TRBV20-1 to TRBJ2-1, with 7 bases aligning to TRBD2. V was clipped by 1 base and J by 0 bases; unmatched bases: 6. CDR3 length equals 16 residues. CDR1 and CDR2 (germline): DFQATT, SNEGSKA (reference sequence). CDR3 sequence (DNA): TGCAGTGCTAGAGGGGGGTGGACTAGCTCCTACAATGAGCAGTTCTTC. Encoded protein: CSARGGWTSSYNEQFF.